This TCR beta chain stems from a study of identical twins. CDR3 length: 14 amino acids. The ends were cut back, 1 base at V and 6 bases at J, with 13 bases in the middle. MiXCR, applied by TCRdb to the 5' RACE reads, yields one record per CDR3 protein. The profile covers more than 600,000 distinct CDR3 sequences, with roughly 18% appearing a single time and less than 15% taken by the ten largest. These data were also reused for a study on T cells expressing NK-cell markers. From that second work: Evidence did not settle whether expanded NKG2C+ T cell clones targeted HCMV.

The gene calls are TRBV12-3 or TRBV12-4 and TRBJ2-7, with D possibly TRBD2 on 7 matching bases. The specimen sequenced was PBMCs. The clonotype comes from a woman under 30 in good health. CDR3 loop: CASSLGGGGGEQYF. For the CDR3, the DNA is TGTGCCAGCAGTTTAGGGGGCGGGGGCGGCGAGCAGTACTTC.